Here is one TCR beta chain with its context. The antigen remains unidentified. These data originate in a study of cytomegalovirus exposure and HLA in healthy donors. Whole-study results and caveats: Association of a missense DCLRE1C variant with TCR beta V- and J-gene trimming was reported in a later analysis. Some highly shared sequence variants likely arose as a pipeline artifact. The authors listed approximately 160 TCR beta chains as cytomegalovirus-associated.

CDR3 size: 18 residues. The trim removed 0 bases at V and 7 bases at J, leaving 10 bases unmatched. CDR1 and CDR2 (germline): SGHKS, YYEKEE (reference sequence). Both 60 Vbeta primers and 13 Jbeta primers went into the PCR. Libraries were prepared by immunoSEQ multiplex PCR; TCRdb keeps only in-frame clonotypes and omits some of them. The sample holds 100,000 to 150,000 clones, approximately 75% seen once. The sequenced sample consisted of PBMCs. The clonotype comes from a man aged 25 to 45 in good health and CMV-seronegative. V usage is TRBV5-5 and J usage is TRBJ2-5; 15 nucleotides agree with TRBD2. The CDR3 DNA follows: TGTGCCAGCAGCTTGGCCGGGACTAGCGGGGGGCCCTCTTGGACCCAGTACTTC. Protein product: CASSLAGTSGGPSWTQYF. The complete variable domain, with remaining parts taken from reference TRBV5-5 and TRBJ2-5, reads DAGVTQSPTHLIKTRGQQVTLRCSPISGHKSVSWYQQVLGQGPQFIFQYYEKEERGRGNFPDRFSARQFPNYSSELNVNALLLGDSALYLCASSLAGTSGGPSWTQYFGPGTRLLVL.